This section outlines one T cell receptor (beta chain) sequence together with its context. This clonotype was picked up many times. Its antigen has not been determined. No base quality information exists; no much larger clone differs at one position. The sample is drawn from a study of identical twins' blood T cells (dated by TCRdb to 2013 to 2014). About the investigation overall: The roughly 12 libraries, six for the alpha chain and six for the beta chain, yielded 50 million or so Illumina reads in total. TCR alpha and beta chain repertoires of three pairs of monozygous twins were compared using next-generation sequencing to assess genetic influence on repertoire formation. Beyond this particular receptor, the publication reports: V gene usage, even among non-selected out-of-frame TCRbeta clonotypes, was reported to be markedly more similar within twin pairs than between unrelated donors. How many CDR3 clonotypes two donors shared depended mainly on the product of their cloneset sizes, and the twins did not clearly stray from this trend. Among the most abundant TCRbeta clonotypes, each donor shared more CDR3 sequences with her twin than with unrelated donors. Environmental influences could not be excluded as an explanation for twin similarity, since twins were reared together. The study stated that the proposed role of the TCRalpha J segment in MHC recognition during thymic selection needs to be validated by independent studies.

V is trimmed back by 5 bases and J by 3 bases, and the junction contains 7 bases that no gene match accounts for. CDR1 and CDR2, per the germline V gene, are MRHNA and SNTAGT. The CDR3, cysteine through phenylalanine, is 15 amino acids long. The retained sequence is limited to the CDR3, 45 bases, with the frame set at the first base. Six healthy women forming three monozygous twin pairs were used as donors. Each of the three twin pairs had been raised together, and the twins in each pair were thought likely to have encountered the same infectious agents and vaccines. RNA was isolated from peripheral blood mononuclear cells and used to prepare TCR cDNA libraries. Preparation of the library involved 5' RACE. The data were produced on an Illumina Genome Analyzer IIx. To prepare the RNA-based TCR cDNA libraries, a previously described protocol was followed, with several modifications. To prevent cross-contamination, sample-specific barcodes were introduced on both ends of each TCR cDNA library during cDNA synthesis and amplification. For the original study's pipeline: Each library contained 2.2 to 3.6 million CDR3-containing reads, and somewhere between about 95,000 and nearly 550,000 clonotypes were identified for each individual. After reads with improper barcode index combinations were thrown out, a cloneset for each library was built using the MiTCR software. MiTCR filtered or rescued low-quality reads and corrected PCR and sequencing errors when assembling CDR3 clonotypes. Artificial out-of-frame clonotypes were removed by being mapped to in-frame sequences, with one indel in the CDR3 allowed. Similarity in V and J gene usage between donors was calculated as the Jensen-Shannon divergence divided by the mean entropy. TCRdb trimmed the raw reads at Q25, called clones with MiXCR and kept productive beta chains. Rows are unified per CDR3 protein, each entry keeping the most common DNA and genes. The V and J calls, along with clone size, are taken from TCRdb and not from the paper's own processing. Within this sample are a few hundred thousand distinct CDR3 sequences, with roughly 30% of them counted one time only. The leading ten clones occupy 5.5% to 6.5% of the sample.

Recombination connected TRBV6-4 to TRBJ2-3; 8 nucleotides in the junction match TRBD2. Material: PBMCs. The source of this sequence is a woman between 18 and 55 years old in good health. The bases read TGTGCCAGCAGTTATGCCGGGGGGGCGACAGATACGCAGTATTTT. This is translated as CASSYAGGATDTQYF.